This TCR beta chain is drawn from a study of T cells in Graves' hyperthyroidism and ophthalmopathy. It was around 11 ml of fresh peripheral blood that supplied the PBMCs. The source material, RNA transcripts, was used to amplify TCR beta CDR3 regions. Using the HTBI primer set, a first-round RT-PCR was run on the TCR CDR3. TCRdb re-derived calls from the multiplex PCR reads in MiXCR, one entry per CDR3 protein. Among 700,000 or so distinct CDR3 sequences listed, over 15% were seen once. Sequenced sample: blood. This receptor was taken from a man aged 18 to 30 with Graves' hyperthyroidism.

The CDR3 region is CASSTGTGVIVYEQYF. CDR3 DNA sequence: TGTGCCAGCAGTACCGGAACAGGGGTAATAGTCTACGAGCAGTACTTC. The chain is built from TRBV6-1 and TRBJ2-7, with 7 nucleotides matching TRBD1. The CDR3 runs 16 residues. Germline loops: CDR1 MNHNS, CDR2 SASEGT. After removal of 5 bases from V and 3 bases from J, the junction contained 13 bases not matched to a gene.